The 20 T cell receptor beta chains presented below share a single source sample, sequenced in a study of shared clonotypes between healthy human individuals. Only in-frame clones appear in the TCRdb table, and some are missing; sequencing was by immunoSEQ multiplex PCR. The data hold about 650,000 clones, with 95% observed a single time. Terminally differentiated effector memory CD45RA+ cells were excluded by CCR7 positive selection of CD45RO-negative cells. Specimen: naive CD8+ T cells sorted from blood. The receptors come from a woman between 25 and 40 years old in good health.

The chain uses TRBV28 and TRBJ2-3; D perhaps matches TRBD2 (6 bases). V was clipped by 5 bases and J by 2 bases, with 14 bases between them. Germline lookup yields CDR1 MDHEN and CDR2 SYDVKM. The CDR3 extends over 15 amino acids. Here the CDR3 reads CASSPGLTYTDTQYF. The CDR3 DNA reads TGTGCCAGCAGTCCGGGACTTACTTACACAGATACGCAGTATTTT.

V and J are TRBV29-1 and TRBJ2-7; maybe TRBD2 (5 bases). This CDR3 region has 13 residues. CDR1 is SQVTM and CDR2 is ANQGSEA in the germline V gene. V was clipped by 2 bases and J by 0 bases, with 8 bases between them. The CDR3 protein is CSVERSGSYEQYF. The CDR3 bases are TGCAGCGTTGAACGGAGCGGCTCCTACGAGCAGTACTTC.

The V gene is TRBV18, the J gene TRBJ2-7; D gene ambiguous. The V and J ends lost 2 bases and 0 bases respectively, with 8 bases between them. Per the germline V gene, CDR1 is KGHSH and CDR2 is LQKENI. The CDR3 loop spans 14 amino acids. The CDR3 here is CASSPSAGSYEQYF. DNA for the CDR3: TGTGCCAGCTCACCAAGCGCCGGCTCCTACGAGCAGTACTTC.

The chain joins TRBV7-8 to TRBJ2-2; 16 nucleotides agree with TRBD2. The CDR3 is made up of 19 amino acids. The germline V gene has CDR1 SGHVS and CDR2 FQNEAQ. V shed 5 bases and J 0 bases; nucleotides not matched to a gene: 6. The CDR3: CASSPTGLAGGSNTGELFF. As DNA, the CDR3 is TGTGCCAGCAGCCCAACGGGACTAGCGGGAGGGTCGAACACCGGGGAGCTGTTTTTT.

The chain is built from TRBV7-9 and TRBJ2-7; TRBD2 might be the D (7 bases). The V gene lost 6 bases and the J gene lost 0 bases, with 21 bases spanning the gap. CDR3 length: 17 residues. Looked up from germline, CDR1 is SEHNR and CDR2 is FQNEAQ (reference sequence). The CDR3 bases are TGTGCCAGCAGGCCACTCCAACAGGGACTAAGCTCCTACGAGCAGTACTTC. Translating it yields CASRPLQQGLSSYEQYF.

Here the CDR3 reads CASSGLAGTSTYEQYF. CDR3 sequence (DNA): TGTGCCAGTAGCGGACTAGCGGGAACGTCAACCTACGAGCAGTACTTC. This chain links TRBV19 with TRBJ2-7; TRBD2 agrees at 12 bases. Germline V lookup: CDR1 LNHDA, CDR2 SQIVND (reference sequence). V was pared by 6 bases and J by 2 bases, with 8 bases of the junction left unmatched. This CDR3 contains 16 residues.

This clone was detected only a few times. The chain combines TRBV27 with TRBJ2-1; the match to TRBD1 covers 12 bases. The V gene end was trimmed by 4 bases and the J gene end by 6 bases; junction bases not matched to a gene: 13. The length of the CDR3 is 18 residues. The V gene's germline CDR1 is MNHEY and CDR2 SMNVEV (reference sequence). As DNA, the CDR3 is TGTGCCAGCAGTTCCCTCCCTTCCGGGACAGGGGGCATCAATGAGCAGTTCTTC. Translated, it gives CASSSLPSGTGGINEQFF.

The count of this clone is one. The J gene is TRBJ2-7, the V gene TRBV5-6; D remains ambiguous. The CDR3 has 13 residues. V gave up 2 bases and J gave up 6 bases, with 12 bases separating them. Germline assignment: CDR1 SGHDT and CDR2 YYEEEE. The CDR3 DNA reads as TGTGCCAGCAGCTTTGGGGTTCGAGCCGAGCAGTACTTC. This sequence encodes CASSFGVRAEQYF.

The V call is TRBV30, the J call TRBJ2-5; TRBD2 might be the D (6 bases). The J call is in doubt because the DNA end fits TRBJ2-7 better. Germline V lookup: CDR1 GTSNPN, CDR2 SVGIG (reference sequence). This CDR3 is 13 amino acids long. This CDR3 is CAWSGWGDYEQYF. CDR3 DNA sequence: TGTGCCTGGAGTGGGTGGGGGGACTACGAGCAGTACTTC.

The chain recombines TRBV28 with TRBJ2-7; D tentatively reads TRBD1 or TRBD2 (7 bases each). Trimming took 4 bases from V and 3 from J, leaving 13 bases between them. The CDR3 is 14 residues long. Germline CDR1 and CDR2: MDHEN and SYDVKM. The CDR3 DNA follows: TGTGCCAGCAGTTGGGGGGGACAGAGCTACGAGCAGTACTTC. Translated: CASSWGGQSYEQYF.

The chain combines TRBV11-2 with TRBJ2-5; a weak D match, TRBD2 (6 bases). The CDR3 contains 15 residues. Germline CDR1 is SGHAT and CDR2 is FQNNGV. The V and J ends lost 1 base and 5 bases respectively, with 14 bases between them. The CDR3 protein is CASSLGTSWAETQYF. The CDR3 DNA reads as TGTGCCAGCAGCTTAGGAACTAGCTGGGCGGAGACCCAGTACTTC.

The genes are TRBV25-1 and TRBJ2-1, with TRBD2 matching 13 bases. The CDR3 has 15 amino acids. Germline-derived CDR1 and CDR2 are MGHDK and SYGVNS. The V and J ends lost 3 bases and 9 bases, in that order; junction bases with no gene match: 5. The chain's CDR3 is CASSERGLAGFEQFF. CDR3 DNA sequence: TGTGCCAGCAGTGAGCGGGGACTAGCGGGATTTGAGCAGTTCTTC.

The J gene is TRBJ2-1, the V gene TRBV7-9, with unresolved D. The V gene's germline CDR1 is SEHNR and CDR2 FQNEAQ (reference sequence). V lost 4 bases to trimming and J lost 8 bases, with 3 bases between them. The CDR3 spans 10 residues. The CDR3, as DNA: TGTGCCAGCAGCTATGATGAGCAGTTCTTC. Translating it yields CASSYDEQFF.

This clone has just one count. This chain connects TRBV5-4 to TRBJ1-1, with TRBD1 matching 10 bases. The CDR3 is 14 residues long. Unmatched junction bases numbered 8, after V lost 4 bases and J lost 8 bases. Germline V gene data show CDR1 as SGHNT and CDR2 as YYREEE (reference sequence). CDR3 nucleotides: TGTGCCAGCAGCCCCACCGGGACAGGGGTGGAAGCTTTCTTT. Its protein is CASSPTGTGVEAFF.

The rearrangement links TRBV27 to TRBJ2-5; D gene ambiguous. The J call is in doubt because the DNA end fits TRBJ2-7 better. The CDR3 consists of 13 residues. The germline V gene has CDR1 MNHEY and CDR2 SMNVEV (reference sequence). The CDR3: CASTYGPSYEQYF. The CDR3 nucleotides are TGTGCCAGCACCTACGGACCCTCCTACGAGCAGTACTTC.

The chain combines TRBV13 with TRBJ2-3, with a possible D match to TRBD1 (6 bases). The germline gives CDR1 PRHDT, CDR2 FYEKMQ (reference sequence). This CDR3 spans 14 amino acids. With 5 bases removed from V and 2 bases from J, the gap between germline ends came to 11 bases. The chain's CDR3 is CASSIQGYTDTQYF. CDR3 DNA sequence: TGTGCCAGCAGCATACAGGGATACACAGATACGCAGTATTTT.

V gene TRBV19 combines with J gene TRBJ2-1; D is possibly TRBD1 or TRBD2 (5 bases each). This CDR3 spans 15 amino acids. Trimming stripped 4 bases from V and 5 bases from J, with 15 bases between. Germline loops: CDR1 LNHDA, CDR2 SQIVND (reference sequence). For the CDR3, the DNA is TGTGCCAGTAGTACGTGGACGAGAGGGGACAATGAGCAGTTCTTC. Amino acids: CASSTWTRGDNEQFF.

The rearrangement links TRBV28 to TRBJ2-7; 8 positions agree with TRBD1. The CDR3 loop spans 14 amino acids. CDR1 and CDR2 (germline): MDHEN, SYDVKM. The V and J ends lost 10 bases and 2 bases, in that order; junction bases with no gene match: 10. CDR3 sequence (DNA): TGTGCCACACCGGACAGGGCGTCGACCTACGAGCAGTACTTC. Its protein product is CATPDRASTYEQYF. Variable domain in full (rest from reference TRBV28 and TRBJ2-7): DVKVTQSSRYLVKRTGEKVFLECVQDMDHENMFWYRQDPGLGLRLIYFSYDVKMKEKGDIPEGYSVSREKKERFSLILESASTNQTSMYLCATPDRASTYEQYFGPGTRLTVT.

The chain carries TRBV2 and TRBJ2-7; D call uncertain. Germline V lookup: CDR1 SNHLY, CDR2 FYNNEI. Trimming took off 8 bases at V and 2 bases at J, with 7 bases between the two ends. This CDR3 has 11 amino acids. The CDR3 protein is CASLLTYEQYF. Here the CDR3 DNA reads TGTGCCAGCCTCTTGACCTACGAGCAGTACTTC. The complete variable domain, with remaining parts taken from reference TRBV2 and TRBJ2-7, reads EPEVTQTPSHQVTQMGQEVILRCVPISNHLYFYWYRQILGQKVEFLVSFYNNEISEKSEIFDDQFSVERPDGSNFTLKIRSTKLEDSAMYFCASLLTYEQYFGPGTRLTVT.

This clone is a singleton in its sample. The V and J genes are TRBV27 and TRBJ2-1; 7 positions agree with TRBD2. J gave up 14 bases and V 4 bases, and 8 bases lay outside the gene matches. This CDR3 spans 12 amino acids. Germline V CDR1 and CDR2: MNHEY, SMNVEV (reference sequence). The CDR3 loop is CASSSGLRGEFF. The CDR3 DNA reads TGTGCCAGCAGTTCGGGCCTTCGGGGGGAGTTCTTC.